These T cell receptor beta chains were read from a single sample in a study of human CD8 memory T cell subsets. Using the 5' RACE reads, TCRdb records one entry per CDR3 protein without DNA. The sample totals 2,500 to 3,500 distinct CDR3 sequences. Sample: CD8+ T cells from PBMCs. These receptors all come from a human donor in good health. Both conserved end residues are part of each CDR3. Clone size is not always given. Where it is, it says once, few, many or a class for expanded clones.

15	TRBJ2-5	TRBV12-3/TRBV12-4	medium-sized	CASSRGTGSGETQYF
14	TRBJ1-6	TRBV5-6	.	CASSWTGNNSPLHF
20	TRBJ2-1	TRBV11-3	large	CASSFPGSGRSPTNYNEQFF
14	TRBJ1-5	TRBV3-1	.	CASSLGHLDQPQHF
17	TRBJ1-6	TRBV27	.	CASSLSNVISYNSPLHF
15	TRBJ1-4	TRBV7-9	.	CASISFGTGNEKLFF
14	TRBJ2-7	TRBV11-1	.	CASSPRDRGNEQYF
16	TRBJ2-1	TRBV20-1	.	CSARDVSGGESNEQFF
15	TRBJ2-3	TRBV28	.	CASSLGQGATDTQYF
15	TRBJ2-7	TRBV20-1	.	CSAGLAGEDSSQQYF
13	TRBJ1-4	TRBV5-1	medium-sized	CASSPQGNEKLFF
14	TRBJ2-2	TRBV6-2/TRBV6-3	.	CASSYNTNTGELFF
17	TRBJ2-3	TRBV6-6	.	CASSHRGDSELGDTQYF
15	TRBJ2-2	TRBV29-1	medium-sized	CSALLQGVNTGELFF
15	TRBJ2-3	TRBV6-2/TRBV6-3	.	CASRTGTSGTDTQYF
13	TRBJ2-5	TRBV28	.	CASSLGVGETQYF
20	TRBJ2-3	TRBV10-3	large	CAISEPVAGVREASTDTQYF
14	TRBJ1-5	TRBV30	.	CAWSSRIGNQPQHF